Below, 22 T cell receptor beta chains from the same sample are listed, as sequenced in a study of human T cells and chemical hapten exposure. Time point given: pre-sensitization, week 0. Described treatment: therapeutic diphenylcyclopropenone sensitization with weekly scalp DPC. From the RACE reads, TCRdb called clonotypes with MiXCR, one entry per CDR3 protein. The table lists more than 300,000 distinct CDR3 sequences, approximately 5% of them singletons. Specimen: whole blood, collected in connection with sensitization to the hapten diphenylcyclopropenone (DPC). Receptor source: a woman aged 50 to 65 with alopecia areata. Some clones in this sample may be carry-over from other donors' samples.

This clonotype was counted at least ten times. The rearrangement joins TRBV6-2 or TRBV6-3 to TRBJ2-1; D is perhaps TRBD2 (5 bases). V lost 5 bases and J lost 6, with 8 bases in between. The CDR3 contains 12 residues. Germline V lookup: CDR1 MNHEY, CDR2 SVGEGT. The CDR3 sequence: CASSATSNEQFF. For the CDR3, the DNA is TGTGCCAGCAGTGCAACTAGCAATGAGCAGTTCTTC.

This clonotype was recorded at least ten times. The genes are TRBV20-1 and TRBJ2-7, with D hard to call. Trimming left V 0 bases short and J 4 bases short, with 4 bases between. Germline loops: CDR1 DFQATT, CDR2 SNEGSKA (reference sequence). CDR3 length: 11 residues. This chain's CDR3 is CSARDDYEQYF. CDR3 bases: TGCAGTGCTAGAGACGATTACGAGCAGTACTTC.

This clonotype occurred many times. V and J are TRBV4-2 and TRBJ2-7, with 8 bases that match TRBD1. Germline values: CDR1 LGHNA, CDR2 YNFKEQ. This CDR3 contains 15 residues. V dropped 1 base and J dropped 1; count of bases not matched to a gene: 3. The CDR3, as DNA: TGTGCCAGCAGCCAAGGGACAGGGATATCCTACGAGCAGTACTTC. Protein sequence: CASSQGTGISYEQYF.

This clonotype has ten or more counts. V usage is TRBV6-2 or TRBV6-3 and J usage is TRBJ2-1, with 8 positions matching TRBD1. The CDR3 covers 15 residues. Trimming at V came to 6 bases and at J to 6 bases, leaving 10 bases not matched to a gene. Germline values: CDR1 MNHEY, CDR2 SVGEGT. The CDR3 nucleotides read TGTGCCAGCAGGGGCAGGGGGCGCGTCGTCAATGAGCAGTTCTTC. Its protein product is CASRGRGRVVNEQFF.

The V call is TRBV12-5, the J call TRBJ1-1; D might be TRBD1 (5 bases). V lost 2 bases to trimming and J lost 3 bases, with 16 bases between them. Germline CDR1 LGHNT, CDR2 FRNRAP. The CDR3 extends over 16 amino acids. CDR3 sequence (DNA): TGTGCTAGTGGTTTGAGTTCAGGAGGGGTTTACACTGAAGCTTTCTTT. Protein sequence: CASGLSSGGVYTEAFF.

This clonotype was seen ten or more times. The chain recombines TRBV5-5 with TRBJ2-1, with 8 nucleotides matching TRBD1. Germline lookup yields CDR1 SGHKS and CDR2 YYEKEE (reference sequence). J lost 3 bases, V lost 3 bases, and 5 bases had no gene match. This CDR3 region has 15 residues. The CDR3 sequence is CASSSGQGFYNEQFF. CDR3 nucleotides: TGTGCCAGCAGCTCCGGACAGGGTTTCTACAATGAGCAGTTCTTC.

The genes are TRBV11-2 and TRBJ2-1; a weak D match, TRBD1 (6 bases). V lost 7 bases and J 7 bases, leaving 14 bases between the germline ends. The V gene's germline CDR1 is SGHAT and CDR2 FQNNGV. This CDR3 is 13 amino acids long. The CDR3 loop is CASNQGLGNEQFF. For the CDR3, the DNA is TGTGCCAGCAACCAGGGGTTGGGGAATGAGCAGTTCTTC.

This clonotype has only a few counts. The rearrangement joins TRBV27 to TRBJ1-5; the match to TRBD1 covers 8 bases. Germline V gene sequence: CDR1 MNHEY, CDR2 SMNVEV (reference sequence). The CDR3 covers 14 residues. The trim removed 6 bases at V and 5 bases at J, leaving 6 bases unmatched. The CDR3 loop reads CASSPGGPYQPQHF. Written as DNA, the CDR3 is TGTGCCAGCAGCCCAGGGGGCCCGTATCAGCCCCAGCATTTT.

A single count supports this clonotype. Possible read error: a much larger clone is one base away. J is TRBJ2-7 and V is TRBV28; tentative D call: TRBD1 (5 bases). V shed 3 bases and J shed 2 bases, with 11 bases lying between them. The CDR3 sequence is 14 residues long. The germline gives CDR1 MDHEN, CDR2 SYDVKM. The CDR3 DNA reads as TGTGCCAGCAGTTTTACAGGCCGCCCCTACGAGCAGTACTTC. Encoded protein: CASSFTGRPYEQYF.

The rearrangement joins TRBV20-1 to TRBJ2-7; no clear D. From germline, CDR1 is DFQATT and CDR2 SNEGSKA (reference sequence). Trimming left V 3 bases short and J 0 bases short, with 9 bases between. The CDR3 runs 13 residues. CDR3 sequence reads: CSASRGISYEQYF. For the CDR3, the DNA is TGCAGTGCTAGCCGTGGGATCTCCTACGAGCAGTACTTC.

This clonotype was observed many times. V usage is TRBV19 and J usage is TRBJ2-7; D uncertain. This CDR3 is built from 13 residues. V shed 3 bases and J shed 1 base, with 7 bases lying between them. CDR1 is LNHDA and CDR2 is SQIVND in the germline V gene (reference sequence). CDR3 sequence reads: CASSIGESYEQYF. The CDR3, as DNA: TGTGCCAGTAGTATTGGGGAATCCTACGAGCAGTACTTC. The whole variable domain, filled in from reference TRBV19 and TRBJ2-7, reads DGGITQSPKYLFRKEGQNVTLSCEQNLNHDAMYWYRQDPGQGLRLIYYSQIVNDFQKGDIAEGYSVSREKKESFPLTVTSAQKNPTAFYLCASSIGESYEQYFGPGTRLTVT.

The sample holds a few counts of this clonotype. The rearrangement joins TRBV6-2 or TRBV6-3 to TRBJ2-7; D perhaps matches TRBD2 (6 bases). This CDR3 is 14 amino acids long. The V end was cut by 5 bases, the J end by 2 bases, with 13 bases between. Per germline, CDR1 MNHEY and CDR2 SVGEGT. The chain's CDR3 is CASSQRRGTYEQYF. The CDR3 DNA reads TGTGCCAGCAGTCAGAGGCGGGGAACCTACGAGCAGTACTTC.

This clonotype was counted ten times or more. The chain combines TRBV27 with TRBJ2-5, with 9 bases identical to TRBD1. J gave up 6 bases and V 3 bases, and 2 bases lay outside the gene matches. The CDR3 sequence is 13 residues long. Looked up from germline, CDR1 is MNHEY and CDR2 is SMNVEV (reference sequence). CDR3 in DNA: TGTGCCAGCAGTTTGGGACAGGGCCAGACCCAGTACTTC. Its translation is CASSLGQGQTQYF.

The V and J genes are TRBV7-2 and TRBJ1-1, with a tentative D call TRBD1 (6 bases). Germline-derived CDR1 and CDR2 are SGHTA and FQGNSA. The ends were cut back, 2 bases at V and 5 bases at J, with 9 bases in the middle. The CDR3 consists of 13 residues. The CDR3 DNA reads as TGTGCCAGCAGCTTAAGGACAGCAACTGAAGCTTTCTTT. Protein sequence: CASSLRTATEAFF.

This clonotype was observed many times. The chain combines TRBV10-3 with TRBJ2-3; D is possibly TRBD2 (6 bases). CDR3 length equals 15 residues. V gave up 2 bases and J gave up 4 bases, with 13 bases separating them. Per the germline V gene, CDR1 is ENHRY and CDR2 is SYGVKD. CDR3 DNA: TGTGCCATCAGTGAGGGGACTTCACCGGCAGATACGCAGTATTTT. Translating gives CAISEGTSPADTQYF.

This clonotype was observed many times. CDR3 nucleotide sequence: TGCAGTGCTAGTCCCCCCGAACCCACAGATACGCAGTATTTT. This gives the protein CSASPPEPTDTQYF. The chain is built from TRBV20-1 and TRBJ2-3; D is unresolved. Germline lookup yields CDR1 DFQATT and CDR2 SNEGSKA (reference sequence). V was shortened by 3 bases and J by 2 bases, with 12 bases between the two germline ends. The CDR3 totals 14 residues.

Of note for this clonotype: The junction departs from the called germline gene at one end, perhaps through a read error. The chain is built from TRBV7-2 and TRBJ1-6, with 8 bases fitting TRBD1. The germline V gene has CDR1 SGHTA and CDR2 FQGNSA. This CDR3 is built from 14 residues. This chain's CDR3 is CASSRDRGDSPLHF. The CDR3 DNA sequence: TGTGCCAGCAGCCGAGACAGGGGAGATTCCCCCCTCCACTTT.

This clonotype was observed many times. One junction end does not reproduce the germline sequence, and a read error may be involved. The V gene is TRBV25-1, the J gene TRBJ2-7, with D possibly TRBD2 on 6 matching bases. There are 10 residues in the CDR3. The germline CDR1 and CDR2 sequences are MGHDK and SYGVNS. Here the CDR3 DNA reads TGTGCCAGCAGTGATCGGGACTGGTGCTTC. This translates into CASSDRDWCF.

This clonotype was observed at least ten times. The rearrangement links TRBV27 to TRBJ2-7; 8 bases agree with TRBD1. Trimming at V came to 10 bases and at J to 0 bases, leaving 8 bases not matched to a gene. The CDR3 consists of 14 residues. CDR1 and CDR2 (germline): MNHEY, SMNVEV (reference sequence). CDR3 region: CATSQGALSYEQYF. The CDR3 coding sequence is TGTGCCACCTCGCAGGGGGCCCTCTCCTACGAGCAGTACTTC.

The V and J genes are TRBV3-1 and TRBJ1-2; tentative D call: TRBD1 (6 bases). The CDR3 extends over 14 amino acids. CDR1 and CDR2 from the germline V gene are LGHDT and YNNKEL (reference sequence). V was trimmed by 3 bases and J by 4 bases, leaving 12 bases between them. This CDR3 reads CASSHLTGSYGYTF. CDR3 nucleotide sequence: TGTGCCAGCAGCCATTTGACAGGAAGCTATGGCTACACCTTC.

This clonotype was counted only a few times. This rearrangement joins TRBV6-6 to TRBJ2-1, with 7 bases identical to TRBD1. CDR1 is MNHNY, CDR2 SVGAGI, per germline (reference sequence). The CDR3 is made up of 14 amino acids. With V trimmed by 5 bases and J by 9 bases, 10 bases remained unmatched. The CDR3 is CASSRGGPSSEQFF. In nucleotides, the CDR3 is TGTGCCAGCAGTAGAGGGGGCCCTAGCAGTGAGCAGTTCTTC.

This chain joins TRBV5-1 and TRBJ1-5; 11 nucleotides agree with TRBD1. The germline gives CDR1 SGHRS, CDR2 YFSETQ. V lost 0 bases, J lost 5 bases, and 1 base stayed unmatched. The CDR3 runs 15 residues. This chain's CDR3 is CASSLEGQGDQPQHF. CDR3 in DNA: TGCGCCAGCAGCTTGGAGGGACAGGGGGATCAGCCCCAGCATTTT.